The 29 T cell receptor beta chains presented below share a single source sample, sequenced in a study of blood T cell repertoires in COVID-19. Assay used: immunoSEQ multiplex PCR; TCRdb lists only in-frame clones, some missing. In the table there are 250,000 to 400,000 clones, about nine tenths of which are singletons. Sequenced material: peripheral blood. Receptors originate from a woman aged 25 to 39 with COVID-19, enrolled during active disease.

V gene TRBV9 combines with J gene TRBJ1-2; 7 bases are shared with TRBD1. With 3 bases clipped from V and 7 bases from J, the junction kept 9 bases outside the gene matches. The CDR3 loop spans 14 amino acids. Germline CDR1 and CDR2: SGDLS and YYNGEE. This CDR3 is CASSDEDRWGGYTF. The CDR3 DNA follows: TGTGCCAGCAGCGACGAGGACAGGTGGGGTGGCTACACCTTC.

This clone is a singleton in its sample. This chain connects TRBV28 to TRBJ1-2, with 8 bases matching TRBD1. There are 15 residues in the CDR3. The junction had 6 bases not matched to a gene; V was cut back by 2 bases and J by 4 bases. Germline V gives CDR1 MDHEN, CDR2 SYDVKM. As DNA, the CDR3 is TGTGCCAGCAGTTTAGCGTCGGGACAGGTCTATGGCTACACCTTC. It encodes CASSLASGQVYGYTF.

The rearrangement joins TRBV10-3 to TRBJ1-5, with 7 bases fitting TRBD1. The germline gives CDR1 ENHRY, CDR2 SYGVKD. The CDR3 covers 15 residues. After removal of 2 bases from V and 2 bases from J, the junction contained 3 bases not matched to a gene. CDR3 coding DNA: TGTGCCATCAGTGAGACTACAGGGGGCAATCAGCCCCAGCATTTT. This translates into CAISETTGGNQPQHF.

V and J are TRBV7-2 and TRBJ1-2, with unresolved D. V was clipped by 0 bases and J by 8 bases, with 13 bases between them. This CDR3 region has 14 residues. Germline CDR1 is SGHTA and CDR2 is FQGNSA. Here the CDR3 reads CASSLAQQLYGYTF. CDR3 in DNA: TGTGCCAGCAGCTTAGCGCAACAGTTGTACGGCTACACCTTC.

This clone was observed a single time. Written as DNA, the CDR3 is TGTGCCATAAATCCGGGACAGGGATACTACACCTTC. Amino acid sequence: CAINPGQGYYTF. The chain is built from TRBV10-3 and TRBJ1-2; TRBD1 matches at 9 bases. J lost 10 bases, V lost 9 bases, and 9 bases had no gene match. Germline V gene lookup returns CDR1 ENHRY and CDR2 SYGVKD. There are 12 residues in the CDR3.

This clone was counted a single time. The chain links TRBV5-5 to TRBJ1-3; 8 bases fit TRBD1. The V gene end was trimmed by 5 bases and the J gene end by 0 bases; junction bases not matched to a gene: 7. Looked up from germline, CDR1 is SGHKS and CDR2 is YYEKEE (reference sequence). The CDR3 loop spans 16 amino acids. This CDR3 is CASRQTGGNSGNTIYF. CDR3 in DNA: TGTGCCAGCAGACAAACAGGGGGAAACTCTGGAAACACCATATATTTT.

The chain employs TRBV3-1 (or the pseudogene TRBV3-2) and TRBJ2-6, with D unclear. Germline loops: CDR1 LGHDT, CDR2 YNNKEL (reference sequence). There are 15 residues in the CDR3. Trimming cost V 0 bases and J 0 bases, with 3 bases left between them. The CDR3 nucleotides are TGTGCCAGCAGCCAAGATCACTCTGGGGCCAACGTCCTGACTTTC. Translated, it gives CASSQDHSGANVLTF.

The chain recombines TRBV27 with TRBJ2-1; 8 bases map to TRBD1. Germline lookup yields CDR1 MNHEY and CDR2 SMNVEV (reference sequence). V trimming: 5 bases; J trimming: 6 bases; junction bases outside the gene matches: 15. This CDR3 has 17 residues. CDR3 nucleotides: TGTGCCAGCAGTCCAGTCCCGGGACAGGCTATAAGCAATGAGCAGTTCTTC. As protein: CASSPVPGQAISNEQFF.

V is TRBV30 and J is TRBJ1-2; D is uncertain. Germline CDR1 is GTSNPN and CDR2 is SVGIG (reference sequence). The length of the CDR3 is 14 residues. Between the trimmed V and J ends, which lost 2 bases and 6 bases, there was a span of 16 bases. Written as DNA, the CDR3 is TGTGCCTGGAGTCGGAACAGCAGAAACGATGGCTACACCTTC. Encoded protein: CAWSRNSRNDGYTF.

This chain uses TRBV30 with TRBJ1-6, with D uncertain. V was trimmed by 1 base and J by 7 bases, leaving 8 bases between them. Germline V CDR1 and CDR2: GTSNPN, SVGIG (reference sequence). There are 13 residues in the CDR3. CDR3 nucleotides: TGTGCCTGGAGTGGAACAGAGAATTCACCCCTCCACTTT. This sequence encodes CAWSGTENSPLHF.

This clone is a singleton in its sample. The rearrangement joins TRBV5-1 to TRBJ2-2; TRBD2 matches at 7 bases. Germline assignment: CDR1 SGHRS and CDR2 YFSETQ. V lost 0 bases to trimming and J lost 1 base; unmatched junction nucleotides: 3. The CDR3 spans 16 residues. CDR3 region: CASSLASGLNTGELFF. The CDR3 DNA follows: TGCGCCAGCAGCTTGGCTAGCGGATTGAACACCGGGGAGCTGTTTTTT.

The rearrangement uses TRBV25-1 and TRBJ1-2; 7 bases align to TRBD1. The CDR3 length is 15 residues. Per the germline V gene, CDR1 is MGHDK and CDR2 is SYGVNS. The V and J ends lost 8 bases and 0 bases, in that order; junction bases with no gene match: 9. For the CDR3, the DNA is TGTGCCAGCTTCTCGACAGGGACAGCTAACTATGGCTACACCTTC. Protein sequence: CASFSTGTANYGYTF.

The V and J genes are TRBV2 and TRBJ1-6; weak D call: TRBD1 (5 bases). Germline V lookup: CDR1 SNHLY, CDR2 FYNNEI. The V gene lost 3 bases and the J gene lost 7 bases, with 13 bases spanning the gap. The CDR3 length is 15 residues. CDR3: CASSETDSRNSPLHF. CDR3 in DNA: TGTGCCAGCAGTGAGACTGACAGTCGAAATTCACCCCTCCACTTT.

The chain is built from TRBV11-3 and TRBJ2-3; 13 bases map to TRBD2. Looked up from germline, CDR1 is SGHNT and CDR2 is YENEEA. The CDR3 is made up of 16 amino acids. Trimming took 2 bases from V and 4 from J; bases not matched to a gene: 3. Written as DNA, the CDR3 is TGTGCCAGCAGCTTACGGACTAGCGGGAGCTCAGATACGCAGTATTTT. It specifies CASSLRTSGSSDTQYF.

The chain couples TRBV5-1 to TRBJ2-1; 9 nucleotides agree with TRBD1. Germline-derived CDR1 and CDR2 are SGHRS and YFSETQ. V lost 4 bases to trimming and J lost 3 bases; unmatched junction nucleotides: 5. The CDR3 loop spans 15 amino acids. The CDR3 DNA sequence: TGCGCCAGCAGCCAGGGACAGGGCCTCTACAATGAGCAGTTCTTC. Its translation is CASSQGQGLYNEQFF.

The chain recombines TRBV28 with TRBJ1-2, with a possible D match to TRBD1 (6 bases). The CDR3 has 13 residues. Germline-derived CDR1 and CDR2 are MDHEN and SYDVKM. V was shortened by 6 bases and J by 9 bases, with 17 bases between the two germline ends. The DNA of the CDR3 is TGTGCCAGCAGCTTGAACGACAGGAGTAGCTACACCTTC. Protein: CASSLNDRSSYTF.

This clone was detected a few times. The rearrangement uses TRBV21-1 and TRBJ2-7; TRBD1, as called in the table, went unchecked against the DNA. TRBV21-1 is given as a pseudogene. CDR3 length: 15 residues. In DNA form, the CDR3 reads TGTGCCAGCAGCAATGGGGGTAGGGGGCACTACGAGCAGTACTTC. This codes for CASSNGGRGHYEQYF.

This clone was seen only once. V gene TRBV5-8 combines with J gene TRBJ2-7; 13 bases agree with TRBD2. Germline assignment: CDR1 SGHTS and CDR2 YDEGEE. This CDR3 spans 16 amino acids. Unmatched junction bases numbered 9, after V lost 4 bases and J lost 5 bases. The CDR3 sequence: CASSRPGTSGAHEQYF. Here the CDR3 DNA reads TGTGCCAGCAGCCGCCCAGGGACTAGCGGGGCCCACGAGCAGTACTTC.

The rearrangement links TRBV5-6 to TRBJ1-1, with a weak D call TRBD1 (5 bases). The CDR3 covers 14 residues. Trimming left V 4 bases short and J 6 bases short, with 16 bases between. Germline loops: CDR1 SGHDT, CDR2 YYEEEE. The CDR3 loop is CASSDPGRVAEAFF. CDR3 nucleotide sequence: TGTGCCAGCAGCGACCCGGGCAGGGTCGCTGAAGCTTTCTTT. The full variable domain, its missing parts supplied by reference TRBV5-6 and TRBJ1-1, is DAGVTQSPTHLIKTRGQQVTLRCSPKSGHDTVSWYQQALGQGPQFIFQYYEEEERQRGNFPDRFSGHQFPNYSSELNVNALLLGDSALYLCASSDPGRVAEAFFGQGTRLTVV.

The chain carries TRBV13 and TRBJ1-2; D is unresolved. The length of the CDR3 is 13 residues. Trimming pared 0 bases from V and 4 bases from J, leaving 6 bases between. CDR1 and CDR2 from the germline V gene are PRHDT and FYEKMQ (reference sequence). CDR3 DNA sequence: TGTGCCAGCAGCTTAGGAAACGGCTATGGCTACACCTTC. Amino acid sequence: CASSLGNGYGYTF. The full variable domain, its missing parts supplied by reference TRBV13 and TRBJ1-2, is AAGVIQSPRHLIKEKRETATLKCYPIPRHDTVYWYQQGPGQDPQFLISFYEKMQSDKGSIPDRFSAQQFSDYHSELNMSSLELGDSALYFCASSLGNGYGYTFGSGTRLTVV.

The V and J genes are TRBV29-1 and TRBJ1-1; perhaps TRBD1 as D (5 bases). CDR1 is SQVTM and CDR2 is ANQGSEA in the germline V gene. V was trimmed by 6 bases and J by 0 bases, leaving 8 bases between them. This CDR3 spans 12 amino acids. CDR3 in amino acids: CSVVQVNTEAFF. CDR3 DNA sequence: TGCAGCGTCGTACAGGTGAACACTGAAGCTTTCTTT.

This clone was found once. As DNA, the CDR3 is TGTGCCAGCAGCCAAGGAAGGGGGCTCGGTCAGCCCCAGCATTTT. Translated: CASSQGRGLGQPQHF. V is TRBV3-1 (or the pseudogene TRBV3-2) and J is TRBJ1-5, with TRBD1 identical over 7 bases. CDR1 is LGHDT, CDR2 YNNKEL, per germline (reference sequence). Losses at the gene ends were 1 base for V and 6 bases for J; bases not matched to a gene: 6. This CDR3 contains 15 residues.

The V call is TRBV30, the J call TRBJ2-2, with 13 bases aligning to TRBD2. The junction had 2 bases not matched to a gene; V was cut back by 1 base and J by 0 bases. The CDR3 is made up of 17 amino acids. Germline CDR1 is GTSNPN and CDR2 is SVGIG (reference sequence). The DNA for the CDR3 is TGTGCCTGGAGTGAACTAGCGGGAGGGCCGAACACCGGGGAGCTGTTTTTT. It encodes CAWSELAGGPNTGELFF.

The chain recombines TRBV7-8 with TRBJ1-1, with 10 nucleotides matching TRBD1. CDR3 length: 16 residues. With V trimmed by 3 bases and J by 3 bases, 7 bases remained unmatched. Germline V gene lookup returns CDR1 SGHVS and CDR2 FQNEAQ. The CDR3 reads CASSFTRQGADTEAFF. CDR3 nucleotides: TGTGCCAGCAGCTTTACCCGACAGGGGGCTGACACTGAAGCTTTCTTT.

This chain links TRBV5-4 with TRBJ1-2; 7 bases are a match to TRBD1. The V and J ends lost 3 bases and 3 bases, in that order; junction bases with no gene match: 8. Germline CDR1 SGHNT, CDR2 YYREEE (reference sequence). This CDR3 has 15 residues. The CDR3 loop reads CASSSPDRLDYGYTF. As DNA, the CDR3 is TGTGCCAGCAGCTCCCCGGACAGGCTGGACTATGGCTACACCTTC. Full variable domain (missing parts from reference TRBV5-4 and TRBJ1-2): ETGVTQSPTHLIKTRGQQVTLRCSSQSGHNTVSWYQQALGQGPQFIFQYYREEENGRGNFPPRFSGLQFPNYSSELNVNALELDDSALYLCASSSPDRLDYGYTFGSGTRLTVV.

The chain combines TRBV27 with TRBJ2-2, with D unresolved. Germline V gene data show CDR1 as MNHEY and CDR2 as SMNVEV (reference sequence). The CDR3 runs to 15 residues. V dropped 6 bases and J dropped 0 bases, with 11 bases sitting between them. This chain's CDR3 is CASRLRKTNTGELFF. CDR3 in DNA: TGTGCCAGCAGGCTAAGAAAAACGAACACCGGGGAGCTGTTTTTT.

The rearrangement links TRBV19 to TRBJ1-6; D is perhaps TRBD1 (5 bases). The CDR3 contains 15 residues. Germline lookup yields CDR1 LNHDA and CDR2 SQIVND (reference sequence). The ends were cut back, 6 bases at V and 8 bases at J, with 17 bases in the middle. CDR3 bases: TGTGCCAGTAGGGGACTCGGGGGAATGGATTCACCCCTCCACTTT. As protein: CASRGLGGMDSPLHF.

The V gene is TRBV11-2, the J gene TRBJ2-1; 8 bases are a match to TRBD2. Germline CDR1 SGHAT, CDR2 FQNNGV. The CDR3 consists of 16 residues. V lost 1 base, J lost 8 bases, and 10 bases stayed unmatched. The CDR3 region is CASSLAGTSNIDEQFF. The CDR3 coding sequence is TGTGCCAGCAGCTTAGCCGGGACTAGTAATATCGATGAGCAGTTCTTC.

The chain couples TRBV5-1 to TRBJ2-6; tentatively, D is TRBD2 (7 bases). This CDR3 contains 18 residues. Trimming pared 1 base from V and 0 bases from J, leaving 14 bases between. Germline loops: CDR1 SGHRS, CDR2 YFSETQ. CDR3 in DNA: TGCGCCAGCAGCTTGTTCGGGGGGCGAAGCTCTGGGGCCAACGTCCTGACTTTC. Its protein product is CASSLFGGRSSGANVLTF.